This T cell receptor beta chain derives from a study of blood T cells in healthy people across ages (dated by TCRdb to the mid-2010s). Context from the whole study: In model experiments, template switching captured roughly one uniquely barcoded TCR beta cDNA molecule for every two T cells. The donors were split into four age groups: young (average 16 years), middle-aged (nearly 40), aged (62) and long-lived (approximately 80). The study measured age-related changes in TCR beta repertoire diversity using deep sequencing normalized with unique cDNA molecular identifiers. The study analyzed two additional independent replicas of 1 million unique cDNA reads from the same blood draw for two donors, one aged 18 to 30 and one aged 80 or older. To avoid experimental bias, donors of different ages were distributed randomly across sequencing lanes.

The library was generated by 5' RACE. TCRdb lists the instrument as Illumina HiSeq 2500. A second PCR of 7 to 11 cycles was performed with a sample-barcoded 5' primer and a J-beta primer mix. Each TCR beta cDNA molecule received a unique molecular identifier from a template-switch 5' adaptor carrying 12 random nucleotides. Each sample yielded at least 2.5 million CDR3-containing paired-end reads. First-strand cDNA synthesis was performed from all RNA using the Mint cDNA synthesis kit, with priming by a TRBC-specific oligonucleotide. All cDNA was treated with uracil-DNA glycosylase and then went through a first 18-cycle PCR with the universal primers M1SS and BC2_uni_R. The paper's processing steps were these. For normalization, 1 million high-quality reads, each with a distinct molecular identifier, were randomly selected from each sample. Instead of being binned into consensus sequences, reads with shared molecular identifiers were discarded. MiTCR, set to a Q25 quality threshold and the strictest error-elimination algorithm, was used for CDR3 identification, clonotype clustering and error correction. Lower-bound total TCR beta diversity was estimated with a nonparametric unseen species model using Euler transformation. TCRdb reprocessed the public reads (quality trimming at Q25 with fastp, clone calling with MiXCR) and kept in-frame beta chains. Rows with one shared CDR3 protein collapse into an entry with the most common genes and DNA. These V and J calls rely on TCRdb rather than the paper's analysis. This sample lists some 1.4 million distinct CDR3 sequences; 40% to 50% were detected once. Of the sample, roughly 7.9% is held by the ten largest clones.

Donors were a few dozen systemically healthy Caucasian individuals from Russia aged 6 to 90 years. Each donor gave about 10 milliliters of peripheral blood, drawn into EDTA-treated Vacutainer tubes. Ficoll-Paque density-gradient centrifugation was used to isolate PBMCs, with at least 6 million per sample. Total RNA, at least 5 micrograms per sample, was extracted from PBMCs with Trizol reagent. For every donor, an aliquot of PBMCs went through flow cytometry to measure the percentages of naive CD45RAhigh/CD27high T cells. General conclusions and limits of the study: Because profiling used bulk unsorted PBMCs, naive and antigen-experienced compartments could not be compared conclusively. Estimates of total diversity based on one million sequenced T cells were considered lower bounds and underestimates. The long-lived group showed more naive CD4+ T cells, fewer expanded clones and increased TCR diversity than the aged group, suggesting age selection. The CMV infection status of donors was not known, potentially confounding age-related changes in expanded clonotypes. Observed TCR beta diversity per million T cells fell roughly linearly with age, and a significant reduction was already apparent by age roughly 40. A strong correlation was found between observed TCR beta diversity and the percentage of naive T cells measured by flow cytometry.

V loses 4 bases, J loses 1 base, and the germline ends lie 16 bases apart. From the germline V gene (reference sequence), CDR1 is SEHNR and CDR2 is FQNEAQ. The CDR3, cysteine through phenylalanine, is 16 amino acids long. Only CDR3 DNA is held: 48 bases, read in frame from base 1. Details on this clonotype: No antigen is known for it. The sample holds no much larger clone one base away, and base qualities are not on file.

The sample consisted of blood. The V and J genes are TRBV7-9 and TRBJ1-1; a weak D assignment points to TRBD1 (5 bases agree). This clonotype originated in a woman under 30 in good health. The bases are TGTGCCAGCAGCTCCCAACGGGGACCTAAGAACACTGAAGCTTTCTTT. This sequence encodes CASSSQRGPKNTEAFF.